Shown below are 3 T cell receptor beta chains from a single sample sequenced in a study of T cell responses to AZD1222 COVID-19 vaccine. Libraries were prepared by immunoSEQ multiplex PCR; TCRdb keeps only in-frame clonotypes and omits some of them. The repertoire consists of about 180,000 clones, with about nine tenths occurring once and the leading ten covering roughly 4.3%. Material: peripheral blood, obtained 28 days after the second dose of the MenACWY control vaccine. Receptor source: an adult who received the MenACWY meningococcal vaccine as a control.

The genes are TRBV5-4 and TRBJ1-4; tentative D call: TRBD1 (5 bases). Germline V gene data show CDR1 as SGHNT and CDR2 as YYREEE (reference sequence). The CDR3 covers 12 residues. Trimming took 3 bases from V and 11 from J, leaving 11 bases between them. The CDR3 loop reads CASSWNSGKLFF. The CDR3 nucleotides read TGTGCCAGCAGCTGGAACTCAGGGAAACTGTTTTTT.

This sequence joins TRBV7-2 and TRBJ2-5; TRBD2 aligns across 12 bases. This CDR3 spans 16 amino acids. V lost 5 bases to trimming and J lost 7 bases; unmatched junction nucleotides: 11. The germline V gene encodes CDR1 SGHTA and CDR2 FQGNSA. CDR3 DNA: TGTGCCAGCAGCGTACCTAGCGGGAGGGGGACGGGGACCCAGTACTTC. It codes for CASSVPSGRGTGTQYF.

DNA for the CDR3: TGTGCCAGCAGCTTAGGGTCCGGGACAGGGGGTCCCGAGCAGTACTTC. Protein product: CASSLGSGTGGPEQYF. The chain uses TRBV7-2 and TRBJ2-7; 11 nucleotides match TRBD1. The V gene end was trimmed by 1 base and the J gene end by 6 bases; junction bases not matched to a gene: 8. Germline lookup yields CDR1 SGHTA and CDR2 FQGNSA. This CDR3 is 16 amino acids long. The full variable domain, completed using reference TRBV7-2 and TRBJ2-7, is GAGVSQSPSNKVTEKGKDVELRCDPISGHTALYWYRQSLGQGLEFLIYFQGNSAPDKSGLPSDRFSAERTGGSVSTLTIQRTQQEDSAVYLCASSLGSGTGGPEQYFGPGTRLTVT.